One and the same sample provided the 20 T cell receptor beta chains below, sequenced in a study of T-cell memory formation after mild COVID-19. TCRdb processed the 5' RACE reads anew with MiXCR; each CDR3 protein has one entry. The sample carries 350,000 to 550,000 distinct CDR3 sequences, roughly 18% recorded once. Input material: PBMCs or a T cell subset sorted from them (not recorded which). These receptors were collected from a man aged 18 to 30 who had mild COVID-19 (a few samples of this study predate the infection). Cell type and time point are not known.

The CDR3 region has the DNA TGTGCCAGCAACCATCGGACAGGGGGCCAAGAGACCCAGTACTTC. Translating it yields CASNHRTGGQETQYF. The V call is TRBV27, the J call TRBJ2-5; TRBD1 matches at 10 bases. The CDR3 covers 15 residues. CDR1 and CDR2 (germline): MNHEY, SMNVEV (reference sequence). V lost 7 bases to trimming and J lost 1 base; unmatched junction nucleotides: 6.

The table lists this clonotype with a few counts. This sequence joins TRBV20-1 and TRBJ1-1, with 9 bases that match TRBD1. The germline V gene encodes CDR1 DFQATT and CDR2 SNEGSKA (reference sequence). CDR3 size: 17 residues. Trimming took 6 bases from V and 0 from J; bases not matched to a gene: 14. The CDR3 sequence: CSAAQGALSPLNTEAFF. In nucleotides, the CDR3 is TGCAGTGCCGCACAGGGGGCGCTTTCGCCCCTGAACACTGAAGCTTTCTTT.

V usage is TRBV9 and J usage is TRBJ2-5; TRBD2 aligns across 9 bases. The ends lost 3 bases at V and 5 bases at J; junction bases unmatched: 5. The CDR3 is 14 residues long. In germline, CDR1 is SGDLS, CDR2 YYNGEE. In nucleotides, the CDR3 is TGTGCCAGCAGCGAACTAGCGGGTGGTGAGACCCAGTACTTC. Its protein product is CASSELAGGETQYF.

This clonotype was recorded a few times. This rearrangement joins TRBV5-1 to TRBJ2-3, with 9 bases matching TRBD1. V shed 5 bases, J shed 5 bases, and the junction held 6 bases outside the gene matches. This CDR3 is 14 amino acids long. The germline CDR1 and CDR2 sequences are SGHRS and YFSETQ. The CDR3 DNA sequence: TGCGCCAGCAGACAGGGGGCTGAAGGAGATACGCAGTATTTT. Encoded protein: CASRQGAEGDTQYF.

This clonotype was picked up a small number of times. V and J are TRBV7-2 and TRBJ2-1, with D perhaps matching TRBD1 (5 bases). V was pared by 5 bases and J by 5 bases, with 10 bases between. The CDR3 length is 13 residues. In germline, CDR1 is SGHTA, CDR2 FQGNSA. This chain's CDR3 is CASSTGRNNEQFF. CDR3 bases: TGTGCCAGCAGCACAGGACGTAACAATGAGCAGTTCTTC. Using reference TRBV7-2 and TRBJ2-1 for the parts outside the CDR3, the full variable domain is GAGVSQSPSNKVTEKGKDVELRCDPISGHTALYWYRQSLGQGLEFLIYFQGNSAPDKSGLPSDRFSAERTGGSVSTLTIQRTQQEDSAVYLCASSTGRNNEQFFGPGTRLTVL.

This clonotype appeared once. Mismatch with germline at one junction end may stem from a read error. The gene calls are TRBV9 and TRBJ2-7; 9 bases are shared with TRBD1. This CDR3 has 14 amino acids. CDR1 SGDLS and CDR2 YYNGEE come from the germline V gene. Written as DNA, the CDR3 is TGTGCCAGAAGCGGCAAGGACAGGGGAGACGAGCAGTACTTC. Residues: CARSGKDRGDEQYF.

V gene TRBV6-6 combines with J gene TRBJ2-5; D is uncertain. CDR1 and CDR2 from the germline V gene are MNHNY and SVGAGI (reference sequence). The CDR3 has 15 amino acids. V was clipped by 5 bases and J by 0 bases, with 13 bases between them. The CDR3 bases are TGTGCCAGCAGTGAAATCGGCTATAACCAAGAGACCCAGTACTTC. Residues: CASSEIGYNQETQYF.

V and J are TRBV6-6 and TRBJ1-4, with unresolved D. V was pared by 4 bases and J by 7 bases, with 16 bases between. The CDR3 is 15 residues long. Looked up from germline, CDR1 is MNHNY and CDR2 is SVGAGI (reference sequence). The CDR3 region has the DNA TGTGCCAGCAGTTCAGAGGGAGGGCAACGTGAAAAACTGTTTTTT. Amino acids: CASSSEGGQREKLFF.

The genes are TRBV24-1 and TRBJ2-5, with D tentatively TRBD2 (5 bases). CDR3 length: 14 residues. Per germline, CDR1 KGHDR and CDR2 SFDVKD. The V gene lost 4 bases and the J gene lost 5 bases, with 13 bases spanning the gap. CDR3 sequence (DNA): TGTGCCACCAGTGAAGGCCTCTCGGGGGAGACCCAGTACTTC. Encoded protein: CATSEGLSGETQYF.

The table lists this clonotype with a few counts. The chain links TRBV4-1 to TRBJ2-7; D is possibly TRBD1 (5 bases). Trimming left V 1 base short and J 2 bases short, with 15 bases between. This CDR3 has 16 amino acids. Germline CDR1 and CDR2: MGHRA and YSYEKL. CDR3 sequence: CASSQGNRPSAYEQYF. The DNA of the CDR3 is TGCGCCAGCAGCCAAGGGAACAGGCCTTCGGCCTACGAGCAGTACTTC.

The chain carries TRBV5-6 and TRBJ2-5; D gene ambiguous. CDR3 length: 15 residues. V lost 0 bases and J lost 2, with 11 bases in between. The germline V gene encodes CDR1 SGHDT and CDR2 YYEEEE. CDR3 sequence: CASSLGTVLQETQYF. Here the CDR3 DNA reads TGTGCCAGCAGCTTGGGCACTGTTCTTCAAGAGACCCAGTACTTC.

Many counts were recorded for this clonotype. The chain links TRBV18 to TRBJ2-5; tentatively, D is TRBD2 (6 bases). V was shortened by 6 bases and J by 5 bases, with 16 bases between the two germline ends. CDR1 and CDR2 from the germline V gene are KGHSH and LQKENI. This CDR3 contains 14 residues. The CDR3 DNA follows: TGTGCCAGCTCCCGCCAGGGAGGAGTTGAGACCCAGTACTTC. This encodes CASSRQGGVETQYF.

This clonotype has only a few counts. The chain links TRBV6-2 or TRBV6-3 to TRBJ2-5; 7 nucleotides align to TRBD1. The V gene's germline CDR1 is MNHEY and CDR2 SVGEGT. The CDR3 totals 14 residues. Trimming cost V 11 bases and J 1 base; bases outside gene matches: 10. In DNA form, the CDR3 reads TGTGCCGTATGGGACAGTAGACTCCAAGAGACCCAGTACTTC. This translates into CAVWDSRLQETQYF.

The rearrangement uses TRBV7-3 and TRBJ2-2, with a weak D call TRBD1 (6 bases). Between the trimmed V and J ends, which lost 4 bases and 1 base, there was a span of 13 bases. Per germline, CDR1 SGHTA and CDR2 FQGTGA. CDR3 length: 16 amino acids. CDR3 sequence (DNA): TGTGCCAGCAGCTCAACGGGACACTTGAACACCGGGGAGCTGTTTTTT. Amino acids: CASSSTGHLNTGELFF.

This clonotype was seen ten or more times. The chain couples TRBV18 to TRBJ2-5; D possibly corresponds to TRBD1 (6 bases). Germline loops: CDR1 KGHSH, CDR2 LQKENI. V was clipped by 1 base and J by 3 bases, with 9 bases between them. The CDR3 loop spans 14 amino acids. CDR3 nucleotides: TGTGCCAGCTCACCACTGACAGGAGAAGAGACCCAGTACTTC. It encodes CASSPLTGEETQYF.

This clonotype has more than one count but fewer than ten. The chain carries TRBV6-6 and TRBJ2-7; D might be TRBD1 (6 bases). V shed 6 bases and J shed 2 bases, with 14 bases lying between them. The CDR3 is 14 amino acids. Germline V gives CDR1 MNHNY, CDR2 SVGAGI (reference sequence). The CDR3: CASSQGQQAYEQYV. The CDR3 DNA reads TGTGCCAGCAGCCAAGGACAGCAGGCCTACGAGCAGTACGTC.

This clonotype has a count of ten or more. The CDR3 reads CASSLVGVFGGDTDTQYF. The CDR3, as DNA: TGCGCCAGCAGCTTGGTCGGGGTCTTCGGGGGGGACACAGATACGCAGTATTTT. This rearrangement joins TRBV5-1 to TRBJ2-3; TRBD2 aligns across 8 bases. CDR3 length: 18 amino acids. Trimming cost V 0 bases and J 2 bases; bases outside gene matches: 11. The germline V gene encodes CDR1 SGHRS and CDR2 YFSETQ.

In nucleotides, the CDR3 is TGTGCCAGCAGCTTAGCGGGGACAGGTCGGAATGAGCAGTTCTTC. Translation gives CASSLAGTGRNEQFF. The V gene is TRBV28, the J gene TRBJ2-1, with D possibly being TRBD1 or TRBD2 (8 bases each). Germline assignment: CDR1 MDHEN and CDR2 SYDVKM. The CDR3 extends over 15 amino acids. V was cut by 6 bases and J by 7 bases, with 19 bases left in between.

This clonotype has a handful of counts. In DNA, the CDR3 is TGTGCCAGCAGTCAGGACCCCATCTATACTGAAGCTTTCTTT. Translated: CASSQDPIYTEAFF. The V call is TRBV28, the J call TRBJ1-1, with unresolved D. From germline, CDR1 is MDHEN and CDR2 SYDVKM. CDR3 length: 14 residues. The V end was cut by 5 bases, the J end by 5 bases, with 15 bases between. Full variable domain (rest looked up from reference TRBV28 and TRBJ1-1): DVKVTQSSRYLVKRTGEKVFLECVQDMDHENMFWYRQDPGLGLRLIYFSYDVKMKEKGDIPEGYSVSREKKERFSLILESASTNQTSMYLCASSQDPIYTEAFFGQGTRLTVV.

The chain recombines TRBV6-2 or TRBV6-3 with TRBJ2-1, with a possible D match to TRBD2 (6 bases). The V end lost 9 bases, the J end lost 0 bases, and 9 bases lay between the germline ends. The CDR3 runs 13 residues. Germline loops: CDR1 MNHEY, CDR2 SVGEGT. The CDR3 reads CASEDYSYNEQFF. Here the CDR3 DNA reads TGTGCCAGTGAGGACTACTCCTACAATGAGCAGTTCTTC.